These 25 T cell receptor beta chains originate from one sample sequenced in a study of blood T cells in healthy people across ages. Using a J-beta primer mix together with a sample-barcoded 5' primer, a second PCR was run for roughly 6 to 12 cycles. TCRdb re-derived calls from the 5' RACE reads in MiXCR, one entry per CDR3 protein. The table shows 790,000 or so distinct CDR3 sequences, with just over 55% occurring only once. The sequenced sample consisted of blood. The receptors shown here come from a man aged 40-55 years in good health.

The chain carries TRBV4-3 and TRBJ1-6; 7 bases are a match to TRBD1. The germline V gene encodes CDR1 LGHNA and CDR2 YSLEER. The CDR3 is 16 residues long. After removal of 2 bases from V and 10 bases from J, the junction contained 11 bases not matched to a gene. This CDR3 reads CASSQRTGAFGSPLHF. CDR3 coding DNA: TGCGCCAGCAGCCAACGCACAGGGGCCTTTGGGTCACCCCTCCACTTT.

The chain couples TRBV6-5 to TRBJ1-2; 7 nucleotides match TRBD1. Germline V gene sequence: CDR1 MNHEY, CDR2 SVGAGI. The CDR3 has 14 residues. After removal of 5 bases from V and 8 bases from J, the junction contained 11 bases not matched to a gene. In DNA, the CDR3 is TGTGCCAGCAGTAAGGACAGGACAGGTTCCGGCTACACCTTC. It is translated as CASSKDRTGSGYTF.

The J gene is TRBJ2-7, the V gene TRBV7-2; TRBD1 agrees at 7 bases. V shed 3 bases, J shed 1 base, and the junction held 6 bases outside the gene matches. The CDR3 has 15 residues. The V gene's germline CDR1 is SGHTA and CDR2 FQGNSA. The CDR3, as DNA: TGTGCCAGCAGCTTTACGGGACAGCTGTCCTACGAGCAGTACTTC. It encodes CASSFTGQLSYEQYF. Full variable domain (missing parts from reference TRBV7-2 and TRBJ2-7): GAGVSQSPSNKVTEKGKDVELRCDPISGHTALYWYRQSLGQGLEFLIYFQGNSAPDKSGLPSDRFSAERTGGSVSTLTIQRTQQEDSAVYLCASSFTGQLSYEQYFGPGTRLTVT.

The V gene is TRBV7-6, the J gene TRBJ2-7, with a weak D call TRBD1 (5 bases). Trimming removed 2 bases from V and 5 bases from J, with 16 bases in between. The CDR3 length is 15 residues. Per germline, CDR1 SGHVS and CDR2 FNYEAQ. The CDR3 DNA is TGTGCCAGCAGCTTAATAGATGGGTGGGGCGACGAGCAGTACTTC. Translated, it gives CASSLIDGWGDEQYF.

CDR3 protein: CASSLGAPRGEQYF. The CDR3 DNA reads TGTGCCAGCAGTTTAGGAGCACCTAGGGGGGAGCAGTACTTC. The chain combines TRBV28 with TRBJ2-7; maybe TRBD1 (6 bases). V was trimmed by 2 bases and J by 7 bases, leaving 15 bases between them. Germline V gene lookup returns CDR1 MDHEN and CDR2 SYDVKM. CDR3 size: 14 residues.

The gene calls are TRBV3-1 and TRBJ1-2, with no clear D. The V and J ends lost 4 bases and 7 bases respectively, with 19 bases between them. Germline-derived CDR1 and CDR2 are LGHDT and YNNKEL (reference sequence). CDR3 size: 15 residues. CDR3 sequence: CASSLAGLISRGYTF. CDR3 DNA sequence: TGTGCCAGCAGCCTTGCGGGATTAATATCTCGTGGCTACACCTTC.

The V call is TRBV11-2, the J call TRBJ2-3; TRBD1 or TRBD2 may be the D gene (5 bases each). This CDR3 comprises 15 residues. V lost 3 bases, J lost 2 bases, and 12 bases lay in between. CDR1 is SGHAT, CDR2 FQNNGV, per germline. CDR3 sequence (DNA): TGTGCCAGCAGCTTTACCCGGGGCCTCACAGATACGCAGTATTTT. This codes for CASSFTRGLTDTQYF.

The V and J genes are TRBV7-2 and TRBJ2-3, with 12 bases fitting TRBD2. Per the germline V gene, CDR1 is SGHTA and CDR2 is FQGNSA. This CDR3 region has 16 residues. Trimming removed 3 bases from V and 2 bases from J; junction bases left unmatched: 3. The chain's CDR3 is CASSFSSGRATDTQYF. The CDR3 nucleotides are TGTGCCAGCAGCTTTTCTAGCGGGAGGGCCACAGATACGCAGTATTTT.

The genes are TRBV5-1 and TRBJ1-2, with 7 bases aligning to TRBD1. Trimming removed 3 bases from V and 8 bases from J; junction bases left unmatched: 4. The CDR3 loop spans 12 amino acids. Germline CDR1 reads SGHRS; CDR2 reads YFSETQ. CDR3: CASSSGQEGYTF. Written as DNA, the CDR3 is TGCGCCAGCAGCTCCGGACAGGAGGGCTACACCTTC.

This clonotype was seen only a few times. This may be a read error: a much more frequent sequence differs by one nucleotide. This chain joins TRBV6-4 and TRBJ2-1, with 10 bases identical to TRBD2. V gave up 2 bases and J gave up 7 bases; unmatched junction bases: 2. Germline V gene sequence: CDR1 MRHNA, CDR2 SNTAGT. CDR3 length: 14 amino acids. The CDR3 DNA reads TGTGCCAGCAGTGACCGAGCGGGAGGGAATGAGCAGTTCTTC. It is translated as CASSDRAGGNEQFF.

The CDR3 protein is CASSYSAWDEQFF. CDR3 nucleotide sequence: TGTGCCAGCAGTTACAGCGCATGGGATGAGCAGTTCTTC. The chain joins TRBV28 to TRBJ2-1; D is ambiguous. This CDR3 is built from 13 residues. CDR1 is MDHEN and CDR2 is SYDVKM in the germline V gene. V was cut by 4 bases and J by 8 bases, with 12 bases left in between.

J is TRBJ2-3 and V is TRBV7-9, with TRBD1 matching 10 bases. After removal of 5 bases from V and 8 bases from J, the junction contained 10 bases not matched to a gene. Germline V gene sequence: CDR1 SEHNR, CDR2 FQNEAQ (reference sequence). The CDR3 contains 15 residues. The CDR3 sequence is CASSGLGTGAGTQYF. The CDR3 DNA reads TGTGCCAGCAGCGGTCTTGGGACAGGGGCCGGTACGCAGTATTTT.

This sequence joins TRBV6-5 and TRBJ1-2; 9 bases line up with TRBD1. The germline V gene has CDR1 MNHEY and CDR2 SVGAGI. The CDR3 covers 15 residues. V lost 3 bases to trimming and J lost 2 bases; unmatched junction nucleotides: 4. This CDR3 is CASSYRGQGNYGYTF. The CDR3 DNA reads TGTGCCAGCAGTTATAGGGGACAGGGAAACTATGGCTACACCTTC.

This rearrangement joins TRBV7-6 to TRBJ2-6, with D tentatively TRBD1 (6 bases). This CDR3 contains 19 residues. Germline lookup yields CDR1 SGHVS and CDR2 FNYEAQ. V gave up 5 bases and J gave up 4 bases, with 24 bases separating them. The CDR3 coding sequence is TGTGCCAGCAGCAAGCCTCCGACAGGAATTCCGGTAGGGGCCAACGTCCTGACTTTC. It codes for CASSKPPTGIPVGANVLTF.

This clonotype was seen a few times. The CDR3 protein is CASRTDSINNEQFF. CDR3 DNA sequence: TGTGCCAGCAGGACGGACAGTATTAACAATGAGCAGTTCTTC. The chain links TRBV2 to TRBJ2-1; D is perhaps TRBD1 (6 bases). The CDR3 extends over 14 amino acids. Germline CDR1 is SNHLY and CDR2 is FYNNEI. The V gene lost 6 bases and the J gene lost 5 bases, with 14 bases spanning the gap.

The chain has TRBV20-1 and TRBJ2-3; the D gene could be TRBD1 or TRBD2 (6 bases each). CDR1 is DFQATT, CDR2 SNEGSKA, per germline (reference sequence). The CDR3 loop spans 13 amino acids. V was cut by 6 bases and J by 8 bases, with 18 bases left in between. In nucleotides, the CDR3 is TGCAGTGCCACGCAAGGGGGGCGGGGTACGCAGTATTTT. Its protein is CSATQGGRGTQYF.

The J gene is TRBJ2-5, the V gene TRBV7-2; 7 bases are a match to TRBD2. With 1 base clipped from V and 11 bases from J, the junction kept 16 bases outside the gene matches. The CDR3 is made up of 16 amino acids. CDR1 and CDR2 (germline): SGHTA, FQGNSA. Written as DNA, the CDR3 is TGTGCCAGCAGCTTAGACCCTACGCTCCCTGGGGGGGAGCAGTACTTC. This encodes CASSLDPTLPGGEQYF.

The genes are TRBV29-1 and TRBJ2-1; D not certain. This CDR3 is built from 15 residues. V was clipped by 0 bases and J by 9 bases, with 18 bases between them. Germline V gives CDR1 SQVTM, CDR2 ANQGSEA. CDR3 in DNA: TGCAGCGTTGAAGATCAAGTGAGTAGGCGTGGTGAGCAGTTCTTC. Protein: CSVEDQVSRRGEQFF.

DNA for the CDR3: TGTGCCAGCAGTGACCGGGGAGCCAAAAACATTCAGTACTTC. It codes for CASSDRGAKNIQYF. The chain links TRBV2 to TRBJ2-4; a weak D match, TRBD2 (5 bases). Germline V gene sequence: CDR1 SNHLY, CDR2 FYNNEI. With 3 bases removed from V and 0 bases from J, the gap between germline ends came to 6 bases. CDR3 length: 14 residues.

The chain uses TRBV5-1 and TRBJ1-6; no definite D call. The CDR3 covers 14 residues. Germline V gives CDR1 SGHRS, CDR2 YFSETQ. V was pared by 4 bases and J by 7 bases, with 12 bases between. CDR3 bases: TGCGCCAGCAGCGATTCCACTTGGAATTCACCCCTCCACTTT. Translation gives CASSDSTWNSPLHF.

This clonotype has ten or more counts. This chain links TRBV29-1 with TRBJ2-7; no firm D call. Germline CDR1 SQVTM, CDR2 ANQGSEA. The V end lost 1 base, the J end lost 7 bases, and 11 bases lay between the germline ends. CDR3 size: 12 residues. CDR3 sequence: CSVEGAGLEQYF. The CDR3 DNA follows: TGCAGCGTTGAAGGCGCCGGCCTGGAGCAGTACTTC.

The chain employs TRBV7-9 and TRBJ2-3, with 8 bases that match TRBD1. The germline CDR1 and CDR2 sequences are SEHNR and FQNEAQ (reference sequence). There are 15 residues in the CDR3. The ends lost 2 bases at V and 2 bases at J; junction bases unmatched: 3. The CDR3 coding sequence is TGTGCCAGCAGCTTAAACAGGGGGATCACAGATACGCAGTATTTT. Translating it yields CASSLNRGITDTQYF.

The genes are TRBV5-5 and TRBJ2-3, with 7 positions matching TRBD2. The CDR3 totals 16 residues. The junction had 14 bases not matched to a gene; V was cut back by 4 bases and J by 6 bases. CDR1 is SGHKS, CDR2 YYEKEE, per germline (reference sequence). DNA of the CDR3: TGTGCCAGCAGCCTGAGGGACTACGTCGGGTCGGATACGCAGTATTTT. It yields the protein CASSLRDYVGSDTQYF.

This chain joins TRBV20-1 and TRBJ2-5; 8 nucleotides match TRBD1. The trim removed 2 bases at V and 5 bases at J, leaving 10 bases unmatched. The germline CDR1 and CDR2 sequences are DFQATT and SNEGSKA (reference sequence). CDR3 size: 15 residues. CDR3 sequence: CSARSRTGSGETQYF. In DNA form, the CDR3 reads TGCAGTGCTAGATCCCGGACAGGGTCAGGGGAGACCCAGTACTTC.

This clonotype was counted only a few times. V and J are TRBV2 and TRBJ2-7, with D uncertain. With 8 bases removed from V and 1 base from J, the gap between germline ends came to 15 bases. Germline V gene data show CDR1 as SNHLY and CDR2 as FYNNEI. The CDR3 has 14 residues. Here the CDR3 reads CASVGSWGSYEQYF. CDR3 DNA sequence: TGTGCCAGCGTGGGTAGTTGGGGATCCTACGAGCAGTACTTC.